This TCR beta chain was identified in a study of CD8 T cells in ankylosing spondylitis. CDR1 MNHNS and CDR2 SASEGT come from the germline V gene. The length of the CDR3 is 15 residues. Trimming removed 0 bases from V and 1 base from J, with 9 bases in between. Study findings and constraints: Among TCR beta sequences, a motif of eight highly homologous variants appeared characteristic of ankylosing spondylitis blood. Researchers reportedly found disease-linked clones significantly enriched in matched ankylosing spondylitis synovial fluid.

TCRdb re-analysed the 5' RACE reads in MiXCR, keeping a single row per CDR3 protein. The sample gives 400,000 to 450,000 distinct CDR3 sequences, 17% of which show up once; over 0.9% is in the top ten. About this clonotype itself: The antigen is undetermined.

This clonotype was obtained from a male donor with ankylosing spondylitis. Input material: blood, either unsorted or a sorted T cell fraction (not recorded which). The chain carries TRBV6-1 and TRBJ2-5; D uncertain. CDR3 sequence (DNA): TGTGCCAGCAGTGAAGCGCGATACAGCCAAGAGACCCAGTACTTC. It codes for CASSEARYSQETQYF.